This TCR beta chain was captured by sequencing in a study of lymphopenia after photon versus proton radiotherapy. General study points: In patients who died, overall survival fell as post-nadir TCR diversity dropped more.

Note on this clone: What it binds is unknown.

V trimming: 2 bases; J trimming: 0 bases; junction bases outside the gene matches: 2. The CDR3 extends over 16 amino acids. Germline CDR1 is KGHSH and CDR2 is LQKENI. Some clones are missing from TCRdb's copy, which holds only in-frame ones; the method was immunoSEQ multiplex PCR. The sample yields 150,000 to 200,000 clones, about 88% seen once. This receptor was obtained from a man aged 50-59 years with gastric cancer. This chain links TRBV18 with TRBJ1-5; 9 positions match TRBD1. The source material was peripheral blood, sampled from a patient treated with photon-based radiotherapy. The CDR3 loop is CASSPGTGNSNQPQHF. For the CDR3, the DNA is TGTGCCAGCTCACCAGGGACAGGGAATAGCAATCAGCCCCAGCATTTT.